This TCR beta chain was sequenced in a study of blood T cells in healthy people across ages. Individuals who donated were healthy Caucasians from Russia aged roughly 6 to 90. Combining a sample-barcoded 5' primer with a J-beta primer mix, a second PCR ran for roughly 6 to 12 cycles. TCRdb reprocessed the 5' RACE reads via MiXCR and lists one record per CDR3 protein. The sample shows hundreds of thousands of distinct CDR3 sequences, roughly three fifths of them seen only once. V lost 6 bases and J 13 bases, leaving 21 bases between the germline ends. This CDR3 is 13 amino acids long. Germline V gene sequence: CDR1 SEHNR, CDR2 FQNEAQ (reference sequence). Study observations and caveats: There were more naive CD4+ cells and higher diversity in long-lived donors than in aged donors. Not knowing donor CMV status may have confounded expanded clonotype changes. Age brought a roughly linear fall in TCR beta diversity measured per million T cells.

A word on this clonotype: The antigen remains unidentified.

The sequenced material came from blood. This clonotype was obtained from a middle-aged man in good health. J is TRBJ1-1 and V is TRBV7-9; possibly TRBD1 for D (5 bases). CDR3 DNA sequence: TGTGCCAGCAGACCTTCCGGGACCAGTGGATGTTTCTTT. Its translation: CASRPSGTSGCFF.